This TCR beta chain was identified in a study of beta chain features in type 1 diabetes. Study observations and caveats: Researchers reported that naive, central memory and Treg TCRB repertoires appeared more similar in patients than in healthy donors. Among patients with Type 1 diabetes, TCRB CDR3s were moderately but significantly shorter in every one of the four CD4+ subsets. Patients with type 1 diabetes showed fewer VDJ junction insertions and more deletions.

On this clone: Antigen unknown.

Expressed TCRB transcripts got sequenced, as all isolated RNA was reverse transcribed. Produced via immunoSEQ multiplex PCR; TCRdb's table is partial and in-frame only. Among 350,000 to 400,000 clones listed, about 15% were seen once. A heparinised blood draw that averaged about 120 mL was obtained once from each donor. V lost 0 bases to trimming and J lost 7 bases, with 16 bases between them. The CDR3 has 15 residues. Looked up from germline, CDR1 is LGHNA and CDR2 is YNFKEQ. Input material: naive CD4+ T cells from blood. This chain uses TRBV4-2 with TRBJ2-7; TRBD2 might be the D (6 bases). The receptor comes from a woman between 18 and 30 years old in good health. CDR3 sequence (DNA): TGTGCCAGCAGCCAAGATCCTGGTTTACGGGGGGAGCAGTACTTC. This gives the protein CASSQDPGLRGEQYF.